The 8 T cell receptor beta chains presented below share a single source sample, sequenced in a study of OX40 agonist ivuxolimab in advanced cancers. Sequenced by immunoSEQ multiplex PCR; TCRdb stores in-frame clones only, minus some. The table has 35,000 to 45,000 clones, around 87% seen once. Source: CD4+ or CD8+ T cells sorted from blood, taken in a trial of the OX40 agonist ivuxolimab. The origin of the receptors is an adult with an advanced solid tumor such as melanoma, head and neck, liver or kidney cancer.

The chain employs TRBV6-5 and TRBJ2-7; 12 bases are a match to TRBD1. V trimming: 7 bases; J trimming: 7 bases; junction bases outside the gene matches: 5. Germline CDR1 is MNHEY and CDR2 is SVGAGI. The CDR3 spans 13 residues. CDR3 sequence reads: CASTRDRGQEQYF. The CDR3 region has the DNA TGTGCCAGCACCCGGGACAGGGGGCAAGAGCAGTACTTC.

The chain recombines TRBV19 with TRBJ2-2; 8 bases match TRBD2. Unmatched junction bases numbered 2, after V lost 3 bases and J lost 5 bases. The germline CDR1 and CDR2 sequences are LNHDA and SQIVND (reference sequence). CDR3 length equals 14 residues. CDR3 in amino acids: CASSMPSGTGELFF. Written as DNA, the CDR3 is TGTGCCAGTAGTATGCCTAGCGGGACCGGGGAGCTGTTTTTT.

This chain uses TRBV27 with TRBJ2-7; the D gene could be TRBD1 or TRBD2 (6 bases each). V dropped 2 bases and J dropped 3 bases, with 14 bases sitting between them. The germline V gene encodes CDR1 MNHEY and CDR2 SMNVEV (reference sequence). The CDR3 spans 15 residues. CDR3 in amino acids: CASSLGGPPYYEQYF. The CDR3 region has the DNA TGTGCCAGCAGTTTAGGGGGGCCCCCTTACTACGAGCAGTACTTC.

The chain carries TRBV4-1 and TRBJ1-5; D unclear. The germline CDR1 and CDR2 sequences are MGHRA and YSYEKL. The CDR3 spans 18 residues. Trimming pared 0 bases from V and 0 bases from J, leaving 15 bases between. The CDR3 DNA is TGCGCCAGCAGCCAAGATCCCAGGAGTGTATATAGCAATCAGCCCCAGCATTTT. It translates to CASSQDPRSVYSNQPQHF.

This chain links TRBV5-5 with TRBJ1-1; no clear D gene. Germline CDR1 reads SGHKS; CDR2 reads YYEKEE (reference sequence). This CDR3 region has 13 residues. Trimming took 4 bases from V and 1 from J, leaving 8 bases between them. CDR3 nucleotide sequence: TGTGCCAGCAGCGGGCAGACGAACACTGAAGCTTTCTTT. Translating it yields CASSGQTNTEAFF.

The chain carries TRBV2 and TRBJ2-3; TRBD2 might be the D (7 bases). V was shortened by 1 base and J by 6 bases, with 11 bases between the two germline ends. The V gene's germline CDR1 is SNHLY and CDR2 FYNNEI. This CDR3 region has 14 residues. The CDR3 nucleotides read TGTGCCAGCAGTGAAGAACGGGGGGCGGATACGCAGTATTTT. Its protein product is CASSEERGADTQYF.

The chain is built from TRBV30 and TRBJ2-5; D may correspond to TRBD1 or TRBD2 (5 bases each). The length of the CDR3 is 14 residues. CDR1 and CDR2 from the germline V gene are GTSNPN and SVGIG (reference sequence). Trimming cost V 0 bases and J 3 bases, with 11 bases left between them. CDR3 region: CAWSVAGREETQYF. Written as DNA, the CDR3 is TGTGCCTGGAGTGTTGCGGGCAGGGAAGAGACCCAGTACTTC.

CDR3 in amino acids: CAWSRRGAGKLFF. CDR3 bases: TGTGCCTGGAGCCGGCGAGGGGCTGGAAAACTGTTTTTT. The chain couples TRBV30 to TRBJ1-4, with a weak D call TRBD1 (5 bases). Trimming stripped 3 bases from V and 10 bases from J, with 15 bases between. There are 13 residues in the CDR3. Germline V CDR1 and CDR2: GTSNPN, SVGIG (reference sequence).